A single sample gave rise to the 10 T cell receptor beta chains below, sequenced in a study of identical twins (dated by TCRdb to 2015 to 2016). Receptor libraries were prepared by 5' RACE. The data were produced on an Illumina HiSeq 2000. TCRdb reran the public reads through fastp at Q25 and MiXCR, keeping productive beta chains. Here each entry gathers all rows of one CDR3 protein and keeps the most common genes and DNA. Present in this sample are 350,000 to 450,000 distinct CDR3 sequences, about 18% of which were seen just once. Around 10% of the sample comes from the top ten. The sample comprised naive T cells sorted from blood. In light of the paper, this sample's cell subset or site label describes: cells isolated with a human naive T-cell isolation kit. These receptors came from a man between 50 and 59 years old in good health.

This chain uses TRBV6-2 or TRBV6-3 with TRBJ2-5; TRBD1 agrees at 12 bases. The V gene's germline CDR1 is MNHEY and CDR2 SVGEGT. With 4 bases clipped from V and 4 bases from J, the junction kept 4 bases outside the gene matches. The CDR3 totals 15 residues. The CDR3 loop is CASSFGTGGLETQYF. CDR3 bases: TGTGCCAGCAGTTTTGGGACAGGGGGCTTAGAGACCCAGTACTTC.

There are many counts of this clonotype. The V call is TRBV20-1, the J call TRBJ2-7, with 7 bases that match TRBD2. CDR1 is DFQATT and CDR2 is SNEGSKA in the germline V gene (reference sequence). With V trimmed by 0 bases and J by 3 bases, 11 bases remained unmatched. This CDR3 has 16 residues. The CDR3 here is CSARDPSRGELYEQYF. CDR3 bases: TGCAGTGCTAGAGATCCCTCCCGGGGGGAACTCTACGAGCAGTACTTC.

J is TRBJ2-5 and V is TRBV21-1; TRBD2 was called by the table and not checked on the DNA. TRBV21-1 is reported as a pseudogene. The CDR3 contains 18 residues. CDR3 bases: TGTGCCAGCAGCAAAGGCAATAGCGGGCAAACATCTAGGGAGACCCAGTACTTC. Protein product: CASSKGNSGQTSRETQYF.

This clonotype was observed many times. The V gene is TRBV5-1, the J gene TRBJ2-1; perhaps D is TRBD1 or TRBD2 (7 bases each). The CDR3 covers 14 residues. Germline CDR1 and CDR2: SGHRS and YFSETQ. V gave up 4 bases and J gave up 2 bases, with 10 bases separating them. The CDR3 sequence: CASSQGGTYNEQFF. The CDR3 nucleotides read TGCGCCAGCAGCCAGGGGGGGACCTACAATGAGCAGTTCTTC. Variable domain in full (rest from reference TRBV5-1 and TRBJ2-1): KAGVTQTPRYLIKTRGQQVTLSCSPISGHRSVSWYQQTPGQGLQFLFEYFSETQRNKGNFPGRFSGRQFSNSRSEMNVSTLELGDSALYLCASSQGGTYNEQFFGPGTRLTVL.

Only a few counts were recorded for this clonotype. The V call is TRBV18, the J call TRBJ1-1; D unclear. V was cut by 0 bases and J by 1 base, with 18 bases left in between. Germline loops: CDR1 KGHSH, CDR2 LQKENI. The length of the CDR3 is 18 residues. CDR3 region: CASSPPGEAWLSNTEAFF. The CDR3 bases are TGTGCCAGCTCACCACCGGGAGAAGCTTGGCTTTCGAACACTGAAGCTTTCTTT.

This clonotype has more than one count but fewer than ten. The CDR3 DNA follows: TGTGCCATCAGTGTGGACAGGACTACCTATGGCTACACCTTC. Translated: CAISVDRTTYGYTF. The genes are TRBV10-3 and TRBJ1-2; 7 positions agree with TRBD1. The germline V gene has CDR1 ENHRY and CDR2 SYGVKD. The trim removed 4 bases at V and 4 bases at J, leaving 6 bases unmatched. The CDR3 is made up of 14 amino acids.

To note about this clonotype: A much larger clone differs from this one at a single base, so this may be a read error. The chain is built from TRBV12-3 or TRBV12-4 and TRBJ2-1; D gene unclear. Trimming pared 3 bases from V and 12 bases from J, leaving 15 bases between. The CDR3 consists of 13 residues. The CDR3 nucleotides read TGTGCCAGCAGTTTGAACATCAGGTTGGGGCAGTTCTTC. Its protein product is CASSLNIRLGQFF.

This clonotype was counted between two and nine times. The V and J genes are TRBV12-3 or TRBV12-4 and TRBJ1-5, with D possibly TRBD1 on 5 matching bases. The CDR3 has 13 residues. Trimming removed 6 bases at V and 7 bases at J, with 13 bases between. CDR3 bases: TGTGCCAGCAGACCCGGGGCCGGGCAGCCCCAGCATTTT. It yields the protein CASRPGAGQPQHF.

This clonotype was seen only a few times. This chain connects TRBV4-3 to TRBJ2-1; D remains ambiguous. CDR3 length equals 17 residues. Between the trimmed V and J ends, which lost 0 bases and 1 base, there was a span of 13 bases. Germline V gives CDR1 LGHNA, CDR2 YSLEER. CDR3 sequence (DNA): TGCGCCAGCAGCCAAGAAGTGAGAGGAAAGTCCTACAATGAGCAGTTCTTC. This encodes CASSQEVRGKSYNEQFF.

This clonotype was seen only a few times. This rearrangement joins TRBV6-5 to TRBJ1-5; D is possibly TRBD1 (5 bases). Germline V lookup: CDR1 MNHEY, CDR2 SVGAGI. Trimming removed 3 bases from V and 6 bases from J, with 9 bases in between. This CDR3 comprises 13 residues. The CDR3 sequence: CASSYTGGQPQHF. The CDR3 region has the DNA TGTGCCAGCAGTTATACGGGGGGTCAGCCCCAGCATTTT.